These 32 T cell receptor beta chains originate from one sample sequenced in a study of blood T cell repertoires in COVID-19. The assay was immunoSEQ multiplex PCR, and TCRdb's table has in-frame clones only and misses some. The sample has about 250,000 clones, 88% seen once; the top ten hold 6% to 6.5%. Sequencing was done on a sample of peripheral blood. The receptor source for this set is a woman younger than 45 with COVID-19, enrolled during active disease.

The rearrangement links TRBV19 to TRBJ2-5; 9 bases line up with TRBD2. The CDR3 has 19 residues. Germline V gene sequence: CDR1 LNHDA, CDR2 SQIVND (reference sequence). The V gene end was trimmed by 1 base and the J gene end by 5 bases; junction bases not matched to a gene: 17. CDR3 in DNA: TGTGCCAGTAGTATAGGGAAGGGGCTAGCGGGAAGGTTCTGGGAGACCCAGTACTTC. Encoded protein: CASSIGKGLAGRFWETQYF.

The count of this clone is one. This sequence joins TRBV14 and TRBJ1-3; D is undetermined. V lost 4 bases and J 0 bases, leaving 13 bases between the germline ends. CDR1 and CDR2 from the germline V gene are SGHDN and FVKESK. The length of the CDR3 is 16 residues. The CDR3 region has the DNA TGTGCCAGCAGCCGACTGTCAATTATCTCTGGAAACACCATATATTTT. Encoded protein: CASSRLSIISGNTIYF.

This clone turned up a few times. In DNA form, the CDR3 reads TGCAGCGCCGACGGGGGGGCGGACGGAAACACCATATATTTT. Its translation is CSADGGADGNTIYF. This sequence joins TRBV29-1 and TRBJ1-3, with D tentatively TRBD1 (6 bases). The germline V gene has CDR1 SQVTM and CDR2 ANQGSEA. The CDR3 contains 14 residues. Trimming removed 7 bases at V and 4 bases at J, with 17 bases between.

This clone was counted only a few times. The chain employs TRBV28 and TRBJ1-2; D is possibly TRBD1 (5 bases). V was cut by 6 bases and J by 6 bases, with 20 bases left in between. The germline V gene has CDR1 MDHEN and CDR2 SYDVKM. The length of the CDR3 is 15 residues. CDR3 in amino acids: CASSPRQPRGDGYTF. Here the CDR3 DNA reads TGTGCCAGCAGCCCCAGACAGCCTCGAGGTGATGGCTACACCTTC.

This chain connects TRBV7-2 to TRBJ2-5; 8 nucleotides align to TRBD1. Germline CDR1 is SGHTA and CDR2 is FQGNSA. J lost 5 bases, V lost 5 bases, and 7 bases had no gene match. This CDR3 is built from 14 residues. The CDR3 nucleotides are TGTGCCAGCAGCCCCCAGGGGGCGCCGGAGACCCAGTACTTC. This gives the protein CASSPQGAPETQYF. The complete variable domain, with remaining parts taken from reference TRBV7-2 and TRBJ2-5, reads GAGVSQSPSNKVTEKGKDVELRCDPISGHTALYWYRQSLGQGLEFLIYFQGNSAPDKSGLPSDRFSAERTGGSVSTLTIQRTQQEDSAVYLCASSPQGAPETQYFGPGTRLLVL.

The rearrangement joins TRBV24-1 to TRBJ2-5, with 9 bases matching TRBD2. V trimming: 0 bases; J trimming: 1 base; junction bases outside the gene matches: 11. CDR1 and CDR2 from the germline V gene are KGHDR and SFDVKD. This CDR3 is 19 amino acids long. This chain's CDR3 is CATSDLSSGGPQAQETQYF. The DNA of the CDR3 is TGTGCCACCAGTGATTTGTCGAGCGGGGGGCCCCAAGCCCAAGAGACCCAGTACTTC.

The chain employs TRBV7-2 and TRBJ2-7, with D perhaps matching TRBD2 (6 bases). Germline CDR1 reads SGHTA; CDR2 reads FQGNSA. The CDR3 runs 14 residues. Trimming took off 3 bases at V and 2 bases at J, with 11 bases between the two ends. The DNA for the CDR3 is TGTGCCAGCAGCTTTGGGGGGTTGGCCTACGAGCAGTACTTC. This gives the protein CASSFGGLAYEQYF.

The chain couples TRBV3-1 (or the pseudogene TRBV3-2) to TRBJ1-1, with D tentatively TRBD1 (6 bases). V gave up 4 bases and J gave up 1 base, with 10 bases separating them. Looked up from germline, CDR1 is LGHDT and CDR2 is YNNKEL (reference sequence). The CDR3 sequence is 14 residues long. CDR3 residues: CASSRRQENTEAFF. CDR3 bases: TGTGCCAGCAGCCGCAGACAGGAGAACACTGAAGCTTTCTTT.

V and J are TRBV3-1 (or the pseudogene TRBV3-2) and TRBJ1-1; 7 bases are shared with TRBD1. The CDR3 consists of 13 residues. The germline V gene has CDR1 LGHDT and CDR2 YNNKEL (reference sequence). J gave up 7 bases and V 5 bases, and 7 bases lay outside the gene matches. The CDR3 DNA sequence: TGTGCCAGCAGCTACGGGACAGTCGGTGAAGCTTTCTTT. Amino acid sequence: CASSYGTVGEAFF.

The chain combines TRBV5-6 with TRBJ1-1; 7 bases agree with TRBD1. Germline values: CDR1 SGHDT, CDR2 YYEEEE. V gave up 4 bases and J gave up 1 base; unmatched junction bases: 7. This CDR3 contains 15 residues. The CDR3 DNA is TGTGCCAGCAGCCGGGCCCGACAGGGGAACACTGAAGCTTTCTTT. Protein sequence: CASSRARQGNTEAFF.

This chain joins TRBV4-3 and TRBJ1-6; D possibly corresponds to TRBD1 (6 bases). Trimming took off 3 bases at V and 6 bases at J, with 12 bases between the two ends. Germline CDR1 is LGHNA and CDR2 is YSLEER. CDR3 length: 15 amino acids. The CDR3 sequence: CASSQRGGGNSPLHF. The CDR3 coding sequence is TGCGCCAGCAGCCAGAGGGGGGGTGGTAATTCACCCCTCCACTTT.

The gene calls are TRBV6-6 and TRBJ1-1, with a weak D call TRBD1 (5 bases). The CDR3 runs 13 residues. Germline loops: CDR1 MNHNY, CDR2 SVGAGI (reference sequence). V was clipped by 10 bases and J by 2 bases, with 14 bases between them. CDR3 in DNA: TGTGCCACCCAGGGCGGACGAAACACTGAAGCTTTCTTT. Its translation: CATQGGRNTEAFF.

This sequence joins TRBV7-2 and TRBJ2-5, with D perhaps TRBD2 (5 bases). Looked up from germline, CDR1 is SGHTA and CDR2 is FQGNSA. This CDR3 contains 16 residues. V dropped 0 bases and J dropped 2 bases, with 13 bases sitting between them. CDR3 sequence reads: CASSLAYGVGQETQYF. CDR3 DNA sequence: TGTGCCAGCAGCTTAGCGTACGGGGTAGGTCAAGAGACCCAGTACTTC.

The CDR3 nucleotides are TGCAGTGCTAGTGGGGCTAGCGGGAGTCTCTACAATGAGCAGTTCTTC. Amino acids: CSASGASGSLYNEQFF. The chain has TRBV20-1 and TRBJ2-1; 10 bases fit TRBD2. Germline V gene lookup returns CDR1 DFQATT and CDR2 SNEGSKA (reference sequence). J gave up 3 bases and V 3 bases, and 8 bases lay outside the gene matches. The CDR3 consists of 16 residues.

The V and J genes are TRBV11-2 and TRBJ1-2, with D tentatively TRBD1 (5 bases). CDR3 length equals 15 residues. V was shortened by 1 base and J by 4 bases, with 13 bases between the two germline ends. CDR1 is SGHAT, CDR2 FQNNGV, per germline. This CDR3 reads CASSLGGGSFYGYTF. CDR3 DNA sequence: TGTGCCAGCAGCTTAGGGGGGGGGAGCTTCTATGGCTACACCTTC.

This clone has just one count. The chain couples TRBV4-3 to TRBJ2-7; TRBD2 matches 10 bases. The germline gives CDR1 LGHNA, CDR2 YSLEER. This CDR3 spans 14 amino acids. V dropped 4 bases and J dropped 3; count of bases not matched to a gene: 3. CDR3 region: CASSPGLASYEQYF. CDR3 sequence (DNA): TGCGCCAGCAGCCCGGGACTAGCGAGCTACGAGCAGTACTTC.

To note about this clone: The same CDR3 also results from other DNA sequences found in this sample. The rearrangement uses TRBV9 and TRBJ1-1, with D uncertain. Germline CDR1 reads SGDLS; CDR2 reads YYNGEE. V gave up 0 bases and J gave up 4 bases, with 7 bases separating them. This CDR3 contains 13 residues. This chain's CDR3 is CASSVGGSTEAFF. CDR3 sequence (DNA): TGTGCCAGCAGCGTAGGAGGAAGCACTGAAGCTTTCTTT.

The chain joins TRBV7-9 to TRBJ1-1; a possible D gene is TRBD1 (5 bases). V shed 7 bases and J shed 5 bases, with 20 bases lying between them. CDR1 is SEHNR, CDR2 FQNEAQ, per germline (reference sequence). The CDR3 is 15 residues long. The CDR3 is CASTPLGAGGTEAFF. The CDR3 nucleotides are TGTGCCAGCACCCCCCTCGGGGCGGGGGGGACTGAAGCTTTCTTT.

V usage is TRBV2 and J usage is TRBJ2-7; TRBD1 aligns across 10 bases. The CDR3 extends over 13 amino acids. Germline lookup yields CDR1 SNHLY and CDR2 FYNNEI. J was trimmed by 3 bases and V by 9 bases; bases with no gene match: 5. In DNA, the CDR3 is TGTGCCAGTGCCGGGACAGGGGACTACGAGCAGTACTTC. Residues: CASAGTGDYEQYF.

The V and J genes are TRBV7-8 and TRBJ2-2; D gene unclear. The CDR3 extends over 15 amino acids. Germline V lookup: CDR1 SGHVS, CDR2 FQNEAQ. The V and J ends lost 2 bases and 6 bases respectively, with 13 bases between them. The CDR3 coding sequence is TGTGCCAGCAGCTTAAACCAAGCCCCCGCCGGGGAGCTGTTTTTT. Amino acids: CASSLNQAPAGELFF.

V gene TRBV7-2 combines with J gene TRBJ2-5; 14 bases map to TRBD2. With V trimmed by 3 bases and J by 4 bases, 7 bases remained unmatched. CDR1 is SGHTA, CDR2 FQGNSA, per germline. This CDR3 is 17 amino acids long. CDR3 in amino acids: CASSFPTSGGARETQYF. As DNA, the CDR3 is TGTGCCAGCAGCTTTCCGACTAGCGGGGGGGCAAGAGAGACCCAGTACTTC.

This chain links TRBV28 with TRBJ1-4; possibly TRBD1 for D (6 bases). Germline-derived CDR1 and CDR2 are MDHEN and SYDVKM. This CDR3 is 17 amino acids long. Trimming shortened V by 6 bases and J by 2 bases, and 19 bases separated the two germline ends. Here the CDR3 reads CASSPLRGRGTNEKLFF. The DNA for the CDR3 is TGTGCCAGCAGCCCCCTGCGGGGGCGAGGGACTAATGAAAAACTGTTTTTT.

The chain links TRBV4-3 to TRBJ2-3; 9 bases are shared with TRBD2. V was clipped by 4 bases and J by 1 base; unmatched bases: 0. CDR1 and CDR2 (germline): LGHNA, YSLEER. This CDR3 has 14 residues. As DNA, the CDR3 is TGCGCCAGCAGCCTAGCGGGGGGCACAGATACGCAGTATTTT. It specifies CASSLAGGTDTQYF.

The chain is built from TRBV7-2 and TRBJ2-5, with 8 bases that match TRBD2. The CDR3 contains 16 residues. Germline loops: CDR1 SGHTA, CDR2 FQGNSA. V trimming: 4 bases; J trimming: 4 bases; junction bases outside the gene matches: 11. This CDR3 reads CASSWMNWAGGETQYF. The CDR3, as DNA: TGTGCCAGCAGCTGGATGAATTGGGCGGGAGGAGAGACCCAGTACTTC.

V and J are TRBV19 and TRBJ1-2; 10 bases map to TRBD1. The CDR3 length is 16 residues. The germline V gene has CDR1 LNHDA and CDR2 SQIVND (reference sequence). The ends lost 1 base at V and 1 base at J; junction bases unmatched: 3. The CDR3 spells CASSIGQGAINYGYTF. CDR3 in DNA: TGTGCCAGTAGTATAGGACAGGGGGCTATTAACTATGGCTACACCTTC.

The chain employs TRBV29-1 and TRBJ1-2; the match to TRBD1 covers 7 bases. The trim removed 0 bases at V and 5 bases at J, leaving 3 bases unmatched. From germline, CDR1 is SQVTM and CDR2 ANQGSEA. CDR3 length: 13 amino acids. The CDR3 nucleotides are TGCAGCGTTGAAGATCCGGACAGGTATGGCTACACCTTC. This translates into CSVEDPDRYGYTF.

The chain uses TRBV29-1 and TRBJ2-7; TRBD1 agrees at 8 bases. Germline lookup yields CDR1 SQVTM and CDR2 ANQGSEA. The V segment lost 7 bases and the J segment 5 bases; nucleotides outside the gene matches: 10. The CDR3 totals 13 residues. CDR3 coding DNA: TGCAGCGGTAAAATGACAGGGGACCACGAGCAGTACTTC. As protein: CSGKMTGDHEQYF.

In nucleotides, the CDR3 is TGTGCCAGCAGCTTAGATTTAGCGGCAGCCACCGTGGGATATGGCTACACCTTC. This codes for CASSLDLAAATVGYGYTF. The chain carries TRBV7-2 and TRBJ1-2, with D uncertain. This CDR3 contains 18 residues. V shed 1 base and J shed 5 bases, with 23 bases lying between them. In germline, CDR1 is SGHTA, CDR2 FQGNSA.

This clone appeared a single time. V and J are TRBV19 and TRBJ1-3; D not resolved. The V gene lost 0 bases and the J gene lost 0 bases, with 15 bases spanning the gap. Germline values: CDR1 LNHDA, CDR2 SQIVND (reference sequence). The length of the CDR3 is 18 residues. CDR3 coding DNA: TGTGCCAGTAGTATAGATCTTGCGGTCCCCTACTCTGGAAACACCATATATTTT. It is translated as CASSIDLAVPYSGNTIYF.

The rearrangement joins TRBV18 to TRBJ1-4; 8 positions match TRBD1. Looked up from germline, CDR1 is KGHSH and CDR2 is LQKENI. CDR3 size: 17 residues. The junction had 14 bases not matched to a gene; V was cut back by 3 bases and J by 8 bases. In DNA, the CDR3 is TGTGCCAGCTCACCGACAGGGGACGTTGCGTTAGGAGAAAAACTGTTTTTT. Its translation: CASSPTGDVALGEKLFF. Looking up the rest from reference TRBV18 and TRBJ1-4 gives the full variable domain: NAGVMQNPRHLVRRRGQEARLRCSPMKGHSHVYWYRQLPEEGLKFMVYLQKENIIDESGMPKERFSAEFPKEGPSILRIQQVVRGDSAAYFCASSPTGDVALGEKLFFGSGTQLSVL.

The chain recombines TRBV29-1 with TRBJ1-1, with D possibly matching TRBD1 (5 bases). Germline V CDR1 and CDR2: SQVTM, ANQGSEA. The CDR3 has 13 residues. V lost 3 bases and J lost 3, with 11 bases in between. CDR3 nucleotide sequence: TGCAGCGTTGAGCCCCAGGGCGACACTGAAGCTTTCTTT. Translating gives CSVEPQGDTEAFF.

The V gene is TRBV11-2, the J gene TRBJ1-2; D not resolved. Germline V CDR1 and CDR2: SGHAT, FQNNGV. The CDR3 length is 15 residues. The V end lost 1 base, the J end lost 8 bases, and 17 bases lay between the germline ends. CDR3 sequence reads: CASSLVVMGGGGYTF. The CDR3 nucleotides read TGTGCCAGCAGCTTAGTGGTGATGGGCGGAGGGGGCTACACCTTC.